The 12 T cell receptor beta chains below were found in one sample sequenced in a study of blood T cell repertoires in COVID-19. Libraries were prepared by immunoSEQ multiplex PCR; TCRdb keeps only in-frame clonotypes and omits some of them. There are around 100,000 clones in the sample; less than 85% occur only once, and 15% to 20% lies in the top ten. Sequenced material: peripheral blood. The receptor source for this set is a woman between 55 and 75 years old with acute or convalescent COVID-19.

J is TRBJ2-1 and V is TRBV9, with D possibly TRBD2 on 5 matching bases. This CDR3 is built from 16 residues. Per germline, CDR1 SGDLS and CDR2 YYNGEE. Trimming cost V 2 bases and J 0 bases, with 12 bases left between them. CDR3 protein: CASSVLLAPSYNEQFF. The CDR3 DNA reads TGTGCCAGCAGCGTTCTTCTAGCCCCCTCCTACAATGAGCAGTTCTTC.

This clone was counted once. V is TRBV19 and J is TRBJ2-5; weak D call: TRBD2 (7 bases). CDR3 length: 14 residues. V lost 6 bases, J lost 5 bases, and 16 bases lay in between. Germline V gene lookup returns CDR1 LNHDA and CDR2 SQIVND (reference sequence). CDR3 sequence (DNA): TGTGCCAGTAGCACGGGCGGGGGCCGGGAGACCCAGTACTTC. As protein: CASSTGGGRETQYF.

The chain joins TRBV3-1 (or the pseudogene TRBV3-2) to TRBJ1-1, with no clear D. V lost 4 bases, J lost 8 bases, and 17 bases lay in between. CDR1 LGHDT and CDR2 YNNKEL come from the germline V gene (reference sequence). This CDR3 contains 14 residues. The CDR3 DNA is TGTGCCAGCAGCCGGATGGGAGTTAGCTCCGAAGCTTTCTTT. Protein: CASSRMGVSSEAFF.

The rearrangement joins TRBV25-1 to TRBJ2-5; D gene ambiguous. This CDR3 region has 12 residues. V shed 4 bases and J shed 5 bases, with 8 bases lying between them. Germline V gene sequence: CDR1 MGHDK, CDR2 SYGVNS. CDR3 nucleotides: TGTGCCAGCAGTGCGACGCGGGAGACCCAGTACTTC. It specifies CASSATRETQYF.

The chain joins TRBV18 to TRBJ1-6; weak D call: TRBD1 (5 bases). Germline CDR1 is KGHSH and CDR2 is LQKENI. Trimming removed 3 bases at V and 3 bases at J, with 9 bases between. There are 15 residues in the CDR3. In DNA form, the CDR3 reads TGTGCCAGCTCACCTTCGGGGGACTATAATTCACCCCTCCACTTT. Amino acids: CASSPSGDYNSPLHF.

The chain recombines TRBV28 with TRBJ1-5; D is uncertain. The length of the CDR3 is 15 residues. Germline CDR1 MDHEN, CDR2 SYDVKM. Trimming left V 3 bases short and J 4 bases short, with 13 bases between. CDR3 sequence: CASSLESESNQPQHF. The CDR3 DNA sequence: TGTGCCAGCAGTTTGGAGTCTGAATCTAATCAGCCCCAGCATTTT.

The rearrangement joins TRBV11-2 to TRBJ2-2, with 9 bases identical to TRBD1. Per the germline V gene, CDR1 is SGHAT and CDR2 is FQNNGV. J lost 4 bases, V lost 3 bases, and 6 bases had no gene match. The CDR3 contains 16 residues. CDR3 amino acids: CASSFHPGQGTGELFF. The CDR3 DNA reads as TGTGCCAGCAGCTTTCATCCGGGACAGGGCACCGGGGAGCTGTTTTTT.

The chain uses TRBV29-1 and TRBJ1-1; 8 nucleotides line up with TRBD1. After removal of 5 bases from V and 5 bases from J, the junction contained 13 bases not matched to a gene. CDR3 length: 15 residues. Germline V gene lookup returns CDR1 SQVTM and CDR2 ANQGSEA. CDR3 DNA: TGCAGCGTTCTGGGGGGACAGGCTGTGGGGACTGAAGCTTTCTTT. It is translated as CSVLGGQAVGTEAFF.

The DNA of the CDR3 is TGTGCCTGGGACAGTCAGAATGAGCAGTTCTTC. It yields the protein CAWDSQNEQFF. This chain connects TRBV30 to TRBJ2-1, with D possibly being TRBD1 (5 bases). This CDR3 region has 11 residues. Looked up from germline, CDR1 is GTSNPN and CDR2 is SVGIG (reference sequence). Trimming took off 5 bases at V and 7 bases at J, with 9 bases between the two ends.

The chain's CDR3 is CASSISGYEQYF. The CDR3 DNA is TGTGCCAGTAGTATTTCCGGTTACGAGCAGTACTTC. V and J are TRBV19 and TRBJ2-7; no reliable D call. There are 12 residues in the CDR3. Germline CDR1 and CDR2: LNHDA and SQIVND (reference sequence). V lost 3 bases and J lost 4, with 7 bases in between.

The chain recombines TRBV2 with TRBJ1-6; 8 bases fit TRBD1. The V gene's germline CDR1 is SNHLY and CDR2 FYNNEI. V lost 0 bases and J lost 8; bases outside the gene matches: 3. The CDR3 runs to 15 residues. CDR3 in DNA: TGTGCCAGCAGTGAAGCTCCAGGGGGCTATTCACCCCTCCACTTT. It encodes CASSEAPGGYSPLHF.

The CDR3 is CASSLDRASDTQYF. In DNA, the CDR3 is TGTGCCAGCAGCTTGGACAGGGCCTCAGATACGCAGTATTTT. The rearrangement uses TRBV5-4 and TRBJ2-3; maybe TRBD1 (6 bases). V lost 0 bases, J lost 4 bases, and 9 bases lay in between. Germline V gene lookup returns CDR1 SGHNT and CDR2 YYREEE (reference sequence). There are 14 residues in the CDR3.